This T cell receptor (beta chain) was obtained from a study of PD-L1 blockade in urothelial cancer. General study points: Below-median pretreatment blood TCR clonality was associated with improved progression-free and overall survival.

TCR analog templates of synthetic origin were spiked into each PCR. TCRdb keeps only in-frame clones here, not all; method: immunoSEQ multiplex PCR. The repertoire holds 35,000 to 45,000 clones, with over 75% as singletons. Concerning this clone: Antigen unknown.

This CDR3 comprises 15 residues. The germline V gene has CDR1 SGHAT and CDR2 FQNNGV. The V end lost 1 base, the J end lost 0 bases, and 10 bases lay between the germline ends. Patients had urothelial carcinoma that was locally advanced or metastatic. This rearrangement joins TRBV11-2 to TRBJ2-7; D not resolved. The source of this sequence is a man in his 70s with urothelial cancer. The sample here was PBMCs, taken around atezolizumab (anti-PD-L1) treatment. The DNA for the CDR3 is TGTGCCAGCAGCTTAGGAGGTCGGTCCTCCTACGAGCAGTACTTC. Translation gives CASSLGGRSSYEQYF.